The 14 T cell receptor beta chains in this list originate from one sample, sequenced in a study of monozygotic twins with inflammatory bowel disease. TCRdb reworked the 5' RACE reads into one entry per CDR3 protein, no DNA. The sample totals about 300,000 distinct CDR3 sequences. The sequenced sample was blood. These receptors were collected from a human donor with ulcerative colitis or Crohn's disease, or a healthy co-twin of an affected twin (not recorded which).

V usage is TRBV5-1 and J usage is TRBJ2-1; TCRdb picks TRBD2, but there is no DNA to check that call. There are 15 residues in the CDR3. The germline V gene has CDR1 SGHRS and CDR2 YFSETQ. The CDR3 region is CASSLSPNSYNEQFF.

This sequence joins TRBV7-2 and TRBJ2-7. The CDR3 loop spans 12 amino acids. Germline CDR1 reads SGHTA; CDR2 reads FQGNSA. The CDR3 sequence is CASTGSGYEQYF.

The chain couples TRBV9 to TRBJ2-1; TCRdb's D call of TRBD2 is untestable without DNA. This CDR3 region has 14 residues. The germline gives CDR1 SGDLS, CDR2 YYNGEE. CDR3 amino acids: CASSSGTPGNEQFF.

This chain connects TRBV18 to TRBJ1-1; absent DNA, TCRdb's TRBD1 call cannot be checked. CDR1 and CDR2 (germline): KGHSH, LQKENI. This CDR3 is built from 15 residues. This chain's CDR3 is CASSPYSQGNTEAFF. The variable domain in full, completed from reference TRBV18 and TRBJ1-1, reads NAGVMQNPRHLVRRRGQEARLRCSPMKGHSHVYWYRQLPEEGLKFMVYLQKENIIDESGMPKERFSAEFPKEGPSILRIQQVVRGDSAAYFCASSPYSQGNTEAFFGQGTRLTVV.

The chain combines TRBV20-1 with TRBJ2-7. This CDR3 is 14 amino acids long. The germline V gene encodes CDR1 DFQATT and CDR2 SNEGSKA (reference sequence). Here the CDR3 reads CSAADPGGNYEQYF.

CDR3 amino acids: CASSPTSSGASYEQYF. The chain recombines TRBV4-2 with TRBJ2-7; TCRdb names TRBD2, which stays unverified in the absence of DNA. CDR3 length: 16 residues. Looked up from germline, CDR1 is LGHNA and CDR2 is YNFKEQ.

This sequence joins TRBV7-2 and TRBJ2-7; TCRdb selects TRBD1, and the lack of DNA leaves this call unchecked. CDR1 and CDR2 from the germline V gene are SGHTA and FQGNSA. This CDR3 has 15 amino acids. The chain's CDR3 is CASSGSYDRTYEQYF.

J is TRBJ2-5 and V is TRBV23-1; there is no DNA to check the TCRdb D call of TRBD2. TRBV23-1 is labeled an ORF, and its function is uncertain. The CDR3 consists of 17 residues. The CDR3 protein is CASIQKGTSGKVETQYF.

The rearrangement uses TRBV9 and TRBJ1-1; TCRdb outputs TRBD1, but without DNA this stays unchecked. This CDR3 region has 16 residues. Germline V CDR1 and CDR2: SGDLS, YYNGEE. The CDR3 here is CASSATEQGAGTEAFF. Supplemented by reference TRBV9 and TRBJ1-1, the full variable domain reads DSGVTQTPKHLITATGQRVTLRCSPRSGDLSVYWYQQSLDQGLQFLIQYYNGEERAKGNILERFSAQQFPDLHSELNLSSLELGDSALYFCASSATEQGAGTEAFFGQGTRLTVV.

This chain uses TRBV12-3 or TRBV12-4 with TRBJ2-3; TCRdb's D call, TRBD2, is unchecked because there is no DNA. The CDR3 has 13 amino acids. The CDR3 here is CASKAGGTDTQYF.

The CDR3 loop is CASSSALIEYEQYF. V usage is TRBV12-3 or TRBV12-4 and J usage is TRBJ2-7. The CDR3 contains 14 residues.

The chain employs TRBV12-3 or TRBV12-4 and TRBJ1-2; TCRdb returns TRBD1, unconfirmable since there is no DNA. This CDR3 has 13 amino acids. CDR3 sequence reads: CASSPGTTYGYTF.

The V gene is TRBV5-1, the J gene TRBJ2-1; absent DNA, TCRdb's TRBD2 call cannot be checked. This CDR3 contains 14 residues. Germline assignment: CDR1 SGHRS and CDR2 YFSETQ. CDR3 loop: CASSFSGVYNEQFF.

CDR3 region: CASSSGPGSYNEQFF. The chain joins TRBV5-5 to TRBJ2-1; no DNA is available, so the TRBD1 call from TCRdb remains unchecked. This CDR3 contains 15 residues. Looked up from germline, CDR1 is SGHKS and CDR2 is YYEKEE (reference sequence).